This record looks at one T cell receptor beta chain sequence and its context. What it binds is not known. This sample was included in a study of metastatic and nonmetastatic thyroid tumors. Study in general: Repertoires of blood and of tissue (tumor or nodule) from malignant and benign thyroid patients were compared. Study outcomes and limitations: TCR beta diversity was reportedly significantly higher in malignant thyroid tumors than benign nodules, in blood and tumor.

TCRdb recomputed clones from the PCR reads via MiXCR. This table has 25,000 to 30,000 clones, 15% to 20% appearing once. V lost 2 bases to trimming and J lost 9 bases; unmatched junction nucleotides: 12. The germline V gene has CDR1 SGHRS and CDR2 YFSETQ. The CDR3 totals 15 residues. Treatment of any kind had been given to no patient before thyroid surgery. The genes are TRBV5-1 and TRBJ1-1; 8 bases map to TRBD1. Material for sequencing was blood. This receptor was obtained from a female donor with papillary thyroid cancer or a benign thyroid nodule (not recorded which). Some clones in this sample may be carry-over from other donors' samples. The CDR3 region is CASSFKGQDPLKAFF. The CDR3 region has the DNA TGCGCCAGCAGCTTTAAGGGACAGGACCCTCTTAAAGCTTTCTTT.